This T cell receptor beta chain was recorded in a study of blood T cells in healthy people across ages. Study results and limitations: The recorded TCR beta diversity per million T cells decreased in a roughly linear manner with age. Higher naive T cell percentage went strongly together with higher TCR beta diversity.

For this clonotype: As yet, its antigen is unknown. Since a much larger clone is just one base distant, this may be a read error.

For the second PCR, which ran for 7 to 11 cycles, a sample-barcoded 5' primer and a J-beta primer mix were used. TCRdb fed the 5' RACE reads into MiXCR, producing one record per CDR3 protein. The data contain roughly 560,000 distinct CDR3 sequences, about 24% of them singletons. CDR1 SEHNR and CDR2 FQNEAQ come from the germline V gene (reference sequence). V trimming: 4 bases; J trimming: 3 bases; junction bases outside the gene matches: 3. The CDR3 length is 15 residues. This sample also belongs to another study, concerning T cells of mothers and their children. That report adds: Extracted RNA, in its entirety, went into cDNA synthesis at approximately 1.5 ug per 15 ul.

What was sequenced was blood. This TCR came from a boy younger than 18 in good health. This sequence joins TRBV7-9 and TRBJ2-2; TRBD1 aligns across 9 bases. This CDR3 reads CASSSGTGYTGELFF. The CDR3 bases are TGTGCCAGCAGCTCCGGGACAGGGTACACCGGGGAGCTGTTTTTT.